This T cell receptor (beta chain) was captured by sequencing in a study of blood T cell repertoires in COVID-19. Profiling relied on immunoSEQ multiplex PCR, and the TCRdb table lists in-frame clones only, not all of them. The sample shows about 300,000 clones, roughly 85% of them seen only once. Trimming cost V 6 bases and J 6 bases, with 14 bases left between them. The CDR3 loop spans 13 amino acids. The rearrangement joins TRBV12-3 or TRBV12-4 to TRBJ1-2; D uncertain. Sequenced sample: PBMCs or T cells enriched from blood (not recorded which). This clonotype was sampled from a woman between 25 and 40 years old who had recovered from COVID-19. The CDR3 sequence is CASSRGGSNGYTF. As DNA, the CDR3 is TGTGCCAGCAGCCGGGGTGGCTCCAATGGCTACACCTTC.